This T cell receptor (beta chain) is from a study of regulatory T cells in long-lasting Graves disease. Study-level results: More public clonotypes were shared by persistent patients (about 2,700) than by new patients (approximately 1,000).

Germline V CDR1 and CDR2: SNHLY, FYNNEI. This CDR3 region has 14 residues. The V and J ends lost 4 bases and 2 bases respectively, with 11 bases between them. Library construction for TCR beta used iRepertoire HTBI primers and Arm-PCR of CDR3 regions. Each CDR3 protein gets one entry after TCRdb re-called the multiplex PCR reads with MiXCR. This sample carries about 220,000 distinct CDR3 sequences, roughly a fifth of them seen once, and the ten largest clones take roughly 10%. To note about this clonotype: Its antigen remains unidentified.

Time point of the sample: newly diagnosed GD, antithyroid drugs for less than 3 months. There was RNA extracted from PBMCs, and the TCR library was made from it. The same data also contributed to another study, on T cells in Graves' hyperthyroidism and ophthalmopathy. That source reports: The study excluded patients with uncontrolled infection, other autoimmune disease, pregnancy or lactation. The HTBI primer set was used in a first-round RT-PCR of the TCR CDR3. Most clonotypes expanded in the thyroid (above 0.001) were also present in blood.

This sequence joins TRBV2 and TRBJ1-2, with D tentatively TRBD1 (5 bases). The specimen was peripheral blood mononuclear cells (PBMCs), collected at new diagnosis, from a patient treated with antithyroid drugs. The origin of this receptor is a woman aged 25 to 39 with Graves disease. The chain's CDR3 is CASSGRGANYGYTF. Written as DNA, the CDR3 is TGTGCCAGCAGTGGGAGAGGGGCCAACTATGGCTACACCTTC.